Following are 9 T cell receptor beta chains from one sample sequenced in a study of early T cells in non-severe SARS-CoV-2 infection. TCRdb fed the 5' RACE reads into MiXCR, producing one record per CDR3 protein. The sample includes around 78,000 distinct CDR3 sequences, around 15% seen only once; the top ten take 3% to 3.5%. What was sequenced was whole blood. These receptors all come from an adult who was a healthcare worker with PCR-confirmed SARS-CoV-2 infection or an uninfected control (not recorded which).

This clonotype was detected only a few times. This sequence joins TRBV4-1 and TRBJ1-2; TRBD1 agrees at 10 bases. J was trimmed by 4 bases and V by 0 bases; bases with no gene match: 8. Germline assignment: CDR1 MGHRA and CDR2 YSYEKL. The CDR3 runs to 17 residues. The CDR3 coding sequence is TGCGCCAGCAGCCAAGATGAGGCGGGACAGGGGATCTATGGCTACACCTTC. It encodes CASSQDEAGQGIYGYTF.

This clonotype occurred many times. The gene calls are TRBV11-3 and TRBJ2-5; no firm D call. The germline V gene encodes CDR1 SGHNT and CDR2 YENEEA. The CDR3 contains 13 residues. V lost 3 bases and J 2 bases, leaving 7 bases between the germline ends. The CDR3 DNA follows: TGTGCCAGCAGCTTCGGACGGCAAGAGACCCAGTACTTC. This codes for CASSFGRQETQYF.

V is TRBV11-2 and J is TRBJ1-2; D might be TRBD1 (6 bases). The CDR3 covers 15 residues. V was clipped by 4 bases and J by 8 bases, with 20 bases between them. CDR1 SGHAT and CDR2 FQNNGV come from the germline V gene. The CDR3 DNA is TGTGCCAGCAGCTCTCCGGCCGTGGGGGCAGGGGGCTACACCTTC. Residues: CASSSPAVGAGGYTF. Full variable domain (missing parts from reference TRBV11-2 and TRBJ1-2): EAGVAQSPRYKIIEKRQSVAFWCNPISGHATLYWYQQILGQGPKLLIQFQNNGVVDDSQLPKDRFSAERLKGVDSTLKIQPAKLEDSAVYLCASSSPAVGAGGYTFGSGTRLTVV.

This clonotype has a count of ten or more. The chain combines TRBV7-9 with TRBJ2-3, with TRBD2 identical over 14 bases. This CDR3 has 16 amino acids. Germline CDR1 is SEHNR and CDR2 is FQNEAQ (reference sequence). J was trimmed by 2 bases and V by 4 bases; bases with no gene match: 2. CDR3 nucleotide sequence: TGTGCCAGCAGCTCGGGACTAGCGGGGGTCACAGATACGCAGTATTTT. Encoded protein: CASSSGLAGVTDTQYF.

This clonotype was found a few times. The CDR3 DNA sequence: TGTGCCAGCAGTGAAGGCGGGCAGTTTTTGAGGGAGCAGTACTTC. This encodes CASSEGGQFLREQYF. The chain uses TRBV6-1 and TRBJ2-7; maybe TRBD2 (5 bases). Germline V gene lookup returns CDR1 MNHNS and CDR2 SASEGT. V was trimmed by 1 base and J by 7 bases, leaving 17 bases between them. This CDR3 region has 15 residues.

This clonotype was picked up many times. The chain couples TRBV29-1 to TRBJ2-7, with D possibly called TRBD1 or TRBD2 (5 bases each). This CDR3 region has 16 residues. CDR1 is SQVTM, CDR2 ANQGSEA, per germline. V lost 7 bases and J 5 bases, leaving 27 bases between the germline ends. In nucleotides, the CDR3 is TGCAGCGCCGCCCCGGGGCGGTCCCGGTCCCCCCACGAGCAGTACTTC. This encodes CSAAPGRSRSPHEQYF.

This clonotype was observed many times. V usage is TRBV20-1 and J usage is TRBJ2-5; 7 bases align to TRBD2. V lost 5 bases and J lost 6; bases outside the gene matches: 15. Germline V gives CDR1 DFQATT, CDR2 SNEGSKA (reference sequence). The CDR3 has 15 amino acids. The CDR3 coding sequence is TGCAGTGCTGAGAGGCAATCCGCGGGGGTGAAGACCCAGTACTTC. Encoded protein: CSAERQSAGVKTQYF.

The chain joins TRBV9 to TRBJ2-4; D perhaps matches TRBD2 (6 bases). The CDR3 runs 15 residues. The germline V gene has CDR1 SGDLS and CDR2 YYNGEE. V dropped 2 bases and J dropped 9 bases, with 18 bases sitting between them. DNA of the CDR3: TGTGCCAGCAGCGTCTCTCGACTAGAGGGGAGCATTCAGTACTTC. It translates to CASSVSRLEGSIQYF.

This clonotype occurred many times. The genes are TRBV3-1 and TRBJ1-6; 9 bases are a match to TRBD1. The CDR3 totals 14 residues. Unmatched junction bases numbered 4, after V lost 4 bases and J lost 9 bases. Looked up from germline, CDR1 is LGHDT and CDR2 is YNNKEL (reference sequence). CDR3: CASSPLDRGSPLHF. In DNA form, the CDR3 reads TGTGCCAGCAGCCCCTTGGACAGGGGTTCACCCCTCCACTTT.